These 9 T cell receptor beta chains were sequenced from one sample in a study of cytomegalovirus exposure and HLA in healthy donors. PCR employed 60 Vbeta and 13 Jbeta primers. This table comes from immunoSEQ multiplex PCR, and its TCRdb copy is limited to in-frame clones, with some not included. The table includes 95,000 to 150,000 clones, roughly 17% detected once. Sequencing was done on a sample of PBMCs. These receptors were obtained from a female donor in good health and CMV-seropositive.

V is TRBV7-9 and J is TRBJ2-7, with D uncertain. Germline CDR1 reads SEHNR; CDR2 reads FQNEAQ (reference sequence). V dropped 1 base and J dropped 2 bases, with 18 bases sitting between them. CDR3 length: 17 residues. The CDR3 DNA sequence: TGTGCCAGCAGCTTAGAACCCGGGTCCCGGTTTGCCTACGAGCAGTACTTC. The encoded protein is CASSLEPGSRFAYEQYF.

The rearrangement joins TRBV5-1 to TRBJ2-2; D is possibly TRBD1 (5 bases). Germline loops: CDR1 SGHRS, CDR2 YFSETQ. The CDR3 spans 16 residues. V was cut by 4 bases and J by 0 bases, with 13 bases left in between. The CDR3 DNA reads as TGCGCCAGCAGCCCCTTGACAGCAGCGAACACCGGGGAGCTGTTTTTT. It translates to CASSPLTAANTGELFF. Drawing the rest from reference TRBV5-1 and TRBJ2-2, the complete variable domain is KAGVTQTPRYLIKTRGQQVTLSCSPISGHRSVSWYQQTPGQGLQFLFEYFSETQRNKGNFPGRFSGRQFSNSRSEMNVSTLELGDSALYLCASSPLTAANTGELFFGEGSRLTVL.

The chain couples TRBV11-2 to TRBJ2-5, with 10 bases that match TRBD1. CDR1 is SGHAT, CDR2 FQNNGV, per germline. V dropped 5 bases and J dropped 1; count of bases not matched to a gene: 4. The CDR3 is made up of 15 amino acids. The CDR3 region has the DNA TGTGCCAGCAGCGGGACAGGGGTCCCCCAAGAGACCCAGTACTTC. Its protein product is CASSGTGVPQETQYF.

This clone came up a few times. The chain is built from TRBV19 and TRBJ2-7; 9 positions agree with TRBD2. CDR1 and CDR2 (germline): LNHDA, SQIVND (reference sequence). The CDR3 contains 16 residues. V lost 2 bases and J lost 4; bases outside the gene matches: 9. Written as DNA, the CDR3 is TGTGCCAGTAGTATATTCCGGGATAGCGGGAGTTACGAGCAGTACTTC. Translated: CASSIFRDSGSYEQYF. The full variable domain, with the rest looked up from reference TRBV19 and TRBJ2-7, is DGGITQSPKYLFRKEGQNVTLSCEQNLNHDAMYWYRQDPGQGLRLIYYSQIVNDFQKGDIAEGYSVSREKKESFPLTVTSAQKNPTAFYLCASSIFRDSGSYEQYFGPGTRLTVT.

The chain carries TRBV5-4 and TRBJ2-1; tentatively, D is TRBD2 (5 bases). Germline assignment: CDR1 SGHNT and CDR2 YYREEE (reference sequence). Trimming stripped 0 bases from V and 5 bases from J, with 9 bases between. This CDR3 is built from 14 residues. The CDR3 region is CASSLGGSNNEQFF. The CDR3 DNA is TGTGCCAGCAGCTTGGGCGGGTCCAACAATGAGCAGTTCTTC.

This clone turned up a few times. V is TRBV4-3 and J is TRBJ2-7, with D possibly matching TRBD2 (6 bases). The CDR3 extends over 17 amino acids. Between the trimmed V and J ends, which lost 0 bases and 1 base, there was a span of 16 bases. From germline, CDR1 is LGHNA and CDR2 YSLEER. The CDR3 loop reads CASSQEVGSGKSYEQYF. In DNA form, the CDR3 reads TGCGCCAGCAGCCAAGAGGTCGGTAGCGGAAAGTCCTACGAGCAGTACTTC.

The chain uses TRBV4-2 and TRBJ1-5, with D maybe TRBD1 (5 bases). Germline lookup yields CDR1 LGHNA and CDR2 YNFKEQ. This CDR3 contains 15 residues. V dropped 0 bases and J dropped 7 bases, with 13 bases sitting between them. DNA of the CDR3: TGTGCCAGCAGCCAAGATCCGGGGGATGGACAGCCCCAGCATTTT. This encodes CASSQDPGDGQPQHF.

This clone showed up just a few times. The chain employs TRBV10-2 and TRBJ2-2, with a weak D call TRBD2 (5 bases). CDR1 is WSHSY, CDR2 SAAADI, per germline. This CDR3 spans 13 amino acids. Trimming left V 4 bases short and J 5 bases short, with 8 bases between. The CDR3 region has the DNA TGCGCCAGCAGTGGGCGCGGGACCGGGGAGCTGTTTTTT. It specifies CASSGRGTGELFF.

This clone occurred a few times. The chain links TRBV5-5 to TRBJ2-7; no reliable D call. The V gene lost 0 bases and the J gene lost 2 bases, with 9 bases spanning the gap. Germline CDR1 and CDR2: SGHKS and YYEKEE (reference sequence). This CDR3 contains 14 residues. CDR3 nucleotide sequence: TGTGCCAGCAGCTTGGACAGAGATACCTACGAGCAGTACTTC. It translates to CASSLDRDTYEQYF.